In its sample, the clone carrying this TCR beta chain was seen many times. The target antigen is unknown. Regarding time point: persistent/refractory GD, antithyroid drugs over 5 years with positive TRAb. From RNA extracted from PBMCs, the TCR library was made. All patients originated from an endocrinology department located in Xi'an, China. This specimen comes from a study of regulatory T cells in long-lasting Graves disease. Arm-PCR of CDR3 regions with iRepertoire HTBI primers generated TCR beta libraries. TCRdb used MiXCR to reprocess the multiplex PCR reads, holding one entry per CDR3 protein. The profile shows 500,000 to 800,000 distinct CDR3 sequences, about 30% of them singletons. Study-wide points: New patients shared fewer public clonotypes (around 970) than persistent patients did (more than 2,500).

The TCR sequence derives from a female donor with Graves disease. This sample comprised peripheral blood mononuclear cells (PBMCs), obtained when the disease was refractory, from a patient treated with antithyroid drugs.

The CDR3 reads CASSLQGFTEAFF. The CDR3 DNA follows: TGTGCCAGCAGTTTGCAGGGTTTCACTGAAGCTTTCTTT. V gene TRBV12-3 or TRBV12-4 combines with J gene TRBJ1-1; perhaps TRBD1 as D (5 bases). Trimming cost V 3 bases and J 4 bases, with 9 bases left between them. This CDR3 contains 13 residues.